This T cell receptor beta chain emerged from a study of CD8+CD57+ T cells in acquired aplastic anemia (dated by TCRdb to between 2018 and 2020). In terms of the full investigation: DNA extracted from sorted CD4+ and CD8+ cells had a mean of roughly 3.3 ug, with a range of 0.2 to 27.4 ug. A CD8+CD57+ expansion meant a frequency higher than the mean frequency seen in healthy subjects. General study outcomes and caveats: Although 25 to 30 CD8+ CDR3 sequences were shared by patients and controls, these sequences appeared highly expressed in patients and within the immunodominant clones of patients. No significant difference in CD8+ Simpson's diversity was found between patients and healthy controls (P=0.060).

Trimming at the junction amounts to 0 bases on V and 4 bases on J, and the germline ends lie 12 bases apart. The CDR3 goes from the cysteine to the phenylalanine over 15 residues. Of all the DNA, just the CDR3 is kept, 45 bases in frame from base 1. The germline V gene specifies SGDLS as CDR1 and YYNGEE as CDR2. Profiling of TCR beta VDJ combinations and CDR3 sequences used genomic DNA as the template. An Illumina HiSeq 2000 was used for TCR repertoire sequencing. The authors' analysis ran thus. TRBV/TRBJ rearrangement plots, CDR3 size and DJ length profiles, and Simpson's diversity index were used to evaluate the repertoires. The immunodominant clone was defined as the most abundant DNA sequence in deep sequencing data. CDR3 amino acid sequences were checked for sharing between subjects and were compared against published repertoires and the VDJdb database. In-frame beta chains were kept once TCRdb had trimmed the public reads at Q25 with fastp and called clones with MiXCR. Rows with a matching CDR3 protein are joined into one entry that keeps the most common DNA and genes. TCRdb, not the original authors, processed these V and J calls. The sample has 150,000 to 200,000 distinct CDR3 sequences on record, approximately 48% of them singletons. The biggest ten clones account for roughly 1.8% of the sample.

This clonotype was observed at least ten times. Its antigen remains unidentified. The input lacks base qualities; no much larger clone sits a single base away. The patients picked for sequencing were ones in whom flow cytometry had shown an expansion of CD8+CD57+ cells. Every patient had severe acquired aplastic anemia, diagnosed using the International Study of Aplastic Anemia and Agranulocytosis and Camitta criteria. At the time blood was sampled, none of the patients had received any therapy. TCR repertoires of sorted CD4+ and CD8+ blood T cells from severe aplastic anemia patients and healthy subjects were deep-sequenced in the study. In the USA, patient enrollment took place under clinicaltrials.gov protocols 00001620, 01623167, 00001397, 00071045, 00081523 and 00961064. Ficoll-Paque density gradient centrifugation was used to isolate peripheral blood mononuclear cells. Before DNA extraction, CD4+ and CD8+ T cells were sorted by FACS or by magnetic beads.

This TCR derives from a human donor with aplastic anemia. Sequences were obtained from sorted CD4+, CD8+, or CD8+CD57+ T cells (not recorded which) from PBMCs. The chain is encoded by TRBV9 joined to TRBJ2-3; the best D guess is TRBD2, with 7 bases matching. At the DNA level, the sequence is TGTGCCAGCAGCGTAGTGGGGGGGCGATCAGATACGCAGTATTTT. This is translated as CASSVVGGRSDTQYF.